A selection of T cell receptor beta chains follows, all from one sample in a study of blood T cell repertoires in COVID-19. Assay used: immunoSEQ multiplex PCR; TCRdb lists only in-frame clones, some missing. The sample records about 260,000 clones, approximately 90% being singletons. Sequencing was done on a sample of peripheral blood. Receptor source: a woman aged 45-59 years who had recovered from COVID-19. The CDR3 runs from the conserved cysteine through the conserved F or W. Each record gives: J gene, V gene, clone size, D gene, CDR3 protein, CDR3 DNA. A D gene is named only where the DNA matches it firmly. The listing skips clone size in some rows; elsewhere it reads once, few, many or a size class.

>TRBJ1-1|TRBV12-3/TRBV12-4|once|NA
CASSLRTGRHAFF
TGTGCCAGCAGTTTGAGGACTGGTAGGCATGCTTTCTTT
>TRBJ2-5|TRBV5-1|NA|NA
CASSLTRGRETQYF
TGCGCCAGCAGCTTGACCAGGGGTCGAGAGACCCAGTACTTC
>TRBJ1-5|TRBV7-2|NA|NA
CASSPDISNQPQHF
TGTGCCAGCAGCCCCGACATTAGCAATCAGCCCCAGCATTTT
>TRBJ2-7|TRBV27|NA|TRBD1
CASSLWGTGVYEQYF
TGTGCCAGCAGTTTATGGGGGACAGGGGTCTACGAGCAGTACTTC
>TRBJ2-7|TRBV5-6|NA|TRBD1
CASSLVGTDYEQYF
TGTGCCAGCAGCTTGGTTGGGACAGACTACGAGCAGTACTTC
>TRBJ2-2|TRBV27|NA|TRBD2
CASSLSGTSPGELFF
TGTGCCAGCAGTTTATCCGGGACTAGCCCCGGGGAGCTGTTTTTT
>TRBJ1-5|TRBV7-2|NA|NA
CASSFRGSQPQHF
TGTGCCAGCAGCTTCCGCGGGTCTCAGCCCCAGCATTTT
>TRBJ1-4|TRBV5-1|NA|NA
CASSPGVPNEKLFF
TGCGCCAGCAGCCCCGGGGTACCTAATGAAAAACTGTTTTTT
>TRBJ1-1|TRBV6-5|NA|TRBD1
CASRDTGGTEAFF
TGTGCCAGCAGAGACACAGGGGGCACTGAAGCTTTCTTT
>TRBJ2-7|TRBV6-2/TRBV6-3|NA|NA
CASSQAAGYYEQYF
TGTGCCAGCAGCCAGGCGGCAGGGTACTACGAGCAGTACTTC
>TRBJ2-5|TRBV5-6|NA|TRBD1
CASSLAGTGDETQYF
TGTGCCAGCAGCTTGGCAGGGACAGGGGACGAGACCCAGTACTTC
>TRBJ1-1|TRBV6-6|NA|NA
CASSRLEGNTEAFF
TGTGCCAGCAGTCGGCTGGAGGGGAACACTGAAGCTTTCTTT
>TRBJ2-7|TRBV5-1|NA|NA
CASSLSGGRVSEQYF
TGCGCCAGCAGCTTGTCCGGGGGGCGCGTTTCCGAGCAGTACTTC
>TRBJ2-2|TRBV5-6|once|TRBD2
CASSFELAGTGELFF
TGTGCCAGCAGCTTTGAACTAGCGGGAACCGGGGAGCTGTTTTTT
>TRBJ2-7|TRBV5-1|NA|NA
CASSLDGNSYEQYF
TGCGCCAGCAGCTTGGATGGCAACTCCTACGAGCAGTACTTC
>TRBJ2-7|TRBV28|NA|NA
CASSTVLGSYEQYF
TGTGCCAGCAGTACCGTCCTGGGGAGCTACGAGCAGTACTTC
>TRBJ1-2|TRBV18|NA|NA
CASSPDRDSYTF
TGTGCCAGCTCACCAGATCGGGATAGCTACACCTTC
>TRBJ1-4|TRBV19|NA|NA
CASSIANEKLFF
TGTGCCAGTAGTATCGCTAATGAAAAACTGTTTTTT
>TRBJ1-2|TRBV3-1/TRBV3-2|NA|NA
CASSQGPGNYGYTF
TGTGCCAGCAGCCAAGGTCCAGGGAACTATGGCTACACCTTC
>TRBJ1-5|TRBV6-2/TRBV6-3|once|NA
CASSYPSGYQPQHF
TGTGCCAGCAGTTATCCCAGCGGATATCAGCCCCAGCATTTT
>TRBJ1-1|TRBV5-1|NA|TRBD1
CASSGTGGAFF
TGCGCCAGCAGCGGGACAGGTGGAGCTTTCTTT
>TRBJ2-1|TRBV18|NA|TRBD2
CASSPPGFSGSLDEQFF
TGTGCCAGCTCACCCCCCGGTTTTAGCGGGAGTCTGGATGAGCAGTTCTTC
>TRBJ2-1|TRBV5-1|NA|TRBD2
CASSYFGLAENNEQFF
TGCGCCAGCAGCTATTTCGGACTAGCGGAAAACAATGAGCAGTTCTTC
>TRBJ1-2|TRBV5-1|NA|TRBD1
CASSLGVQGAHGYTF
TGCGCCAGCAGCTTAGGGGTACAGGGGGCGCATGGCTACACCTTC
>TRBJ1-1|TRBV2|NA|NA
CASSWTGRGTEAFF
TGTGCCAGCAGCTGGACTGGCCGGGGGACTGAAGCTTTCTTT
>TRBJ1-1|TRBV5-4|once|NA
CASSLARLGADTEAFF
TGTGCCAGCAGCTTGGCGAGATTGGGGGCGGACACTGAAGCTTTCTTT
>TRBJ1-1|TRBV30|once|NA
CAWSVLRGEAFF
TGTGCCTGGAGTGTATTAAGGGGGGAAGCTTTCTTT
>TRBJ2-1|TRBV6-2/TRBV6-3|NA|TRBD2
CASSYRSSGGPGEQFF
TGTGCCAGCAGTTACCGCTCTAGCGGGGGGCCGGGGGAGCAGTTCTTC
>TRBJ1-1|TRBV7-3|NA|TRBD1
CASRATGTGRMAEAFF
TGTGCCAGCAGGGCGACCGGGACAGGGAGAATGGCTGAAGCTTTCTTT
>TRBJ2-7|TRBV6-5|NA|NA
CASSYSDKHYEQYF
TGTGCCAGCAGTTACTCCGACAAACACTACGAGCAGTACTTC
>TRBJ1-5|TRBV3-1/TRBV3-2|NA|TRBD1
CASSPSDRGRNQPQHF
TGTGCCAGCAGCCCATCGGACAGGGGGCGGAATCAGCCCCAGCATTTT
>TRBJ2-5|TRBV6-5|NA|NA
CASSSILDKEETQYF
TGTGCCAGCAGTTCTATACTCGACAAAGAAGAGACCCAGTACTTC
>TRBJ2-5|TRBV9|NA|TRBD2
CASSARAGGPGETQYF
TGTGCCAGCAGCGCGCGAGCGGGGGGGCCGGGAGAGACCCAGTACTTC
>TRBJ2-1|TRBV2|NA|TRBD2
CASSVGRTSGYNEQFF
TGTGCCAGCAGTGTGGGGCGGACTAGCGGCTACAATGAGCAGTTCTTC
>TRBJ2-7|TRBV5-1|NA|NA
CASSSSGTYEQYF
TGCGCCAGCAGCTCAAGCGGTACCTACGAGCAGTACTTC
>TRBJ2-2|TRBV3-1/TRBV3-2|once|TRBD2
CASSHGTSGSLDTGELFF
TGTGCCAGCAGCCATGGGACTAGCGGGAGTTTGGACACCGGGGAGCTGTTTTTT
>TRBJ1-3|TRBV4-3|NA|NA
CASSQHQGGGNTIYF
TGCGCCAGCAGCCAACATCAGGGAGGTGGAAACACCATATATTTT
>TRBJ2-3|TRBV5-4|NA|TRBD2
CASSSFSGASTDTQYF
TGTGCCAGCAGCTCTTTTAGCGGGGCCAGCACAGATACGCAGTATTTT
>TRBJ1-2|TRBV3-1/TRBV3-2|NA|TRBD1
CASSFLQGILDGYTF
TGTGCCAGCAGCTTCCTACAGGGGATTCTGGATGGCTACACCTTC
>TRBJ2-7|TRBV7-7|NA|NA
CASSLGVGDEQYF
TGTGCTAGCAGCTTAGGGGTAGGGGACGAGCAGTACTTC
>TRBJ1-1|TRBV11-2|NA|NA
CASSFRTPTEAFF
TGTGCCAGCAGCTTTCGAACACCCACTGAAGCTTTCTTT
>TRBJ2-1|TRBV19|few|TRBD1
CASSIGQGAFIIVDEQFF
TGTGCCAGTAGTATAGGACAGGGGGCTTTTATTATTGTTGATGAGCAGTTCTTC
>TRBJ1-2|TRBV9|NA|NA
CASSTDYGYTF
TGTGCCAGCAGCACGGACTATGGCTACACCTTC